This paragraph reports one TCR beta chain. What it binds is not known. The data were obtained in a study of T cells in Graves' hyperthyroidism and ophthalmopathy. Each diagnosis drew on symptoms, thyroxine, TRAb, thyroid ultrasound and orbital computed tomography findings. PBMCs came from over 8.5 ml fresh peripheral blood. Findings of the study overall: A model using 13 V-J features told ophthalmopathy apart from stable hyperthyroidism. Blood also carried most thyroid clonotypes expanded above 0.001.

From RNA transcripts, TCR beta CDR3 regions were amplified. TCR CDR3 regions were first amplified by RT-PCR with HTBI primers. TCRdb processed the multiplex PCR reads anew with MiXCR; each CDR3 protein has one entry. The sample comprises 550,000 to 600,000 distinct CDR3 sequences, approximately 15% of which are singletons, and approximately 20% rests with the top ten. Material for sequencing was blood. The sequence was obtained from a young woman with Graves' hyperthyroidism.

In nucleotides, the CDR3 is TGTGCCACCAGTGGCTCGACAGGGCATCTGGTATTCACCGGGGAGCTGTTTTTT. This translates into CATSGSTGHLVFTGELFF. The J gene is TRBJ2-2, the V gene TRBV24-1; 7 nucleotides line up with TRBD1. Trimming at V came to 5 bases and at J to 4 bases, leaving 15 bases not matched to a gene. This CDR3 spans 18 amino acids. CDR1 and CDR2 from the germline V gene are KGHDR and SFDVKD.